One sample yielded the 24 T cell receptor beta chains listed below, sequenced in a study of blood T cell repertoires in COVID-19. Measured with immunoSEQ multiplex PCR; TCRdb has only the in-frame clones, and not every one. The profile shows 140,000 to 150,000 clones, around 87% of them singletons. Sequenced: PBMCs or T cells enriched from blood (not recorded which). Receptors originate from a man aged 55 to 70 who had recovered from COVID-19.

The chain is built from TRBV2 and TRBJ1-4; 9 nucleotides line up with TRBD1. The CDR3 extends over 14 amino acids. From germline, CDR1 is SNHLY and CDR2 FYNNEI. V lost 6 bases, J lost 7 bases, and 6 bases stayed unmatched. CDR3 region: CASSTGTGSEKLFF. The DNA of the CDR3 is TGTGCCAGCAGCACCGGGACAGGGAGTGAAAAACTGTTTTTT.

This chain joins TRBV29-1 and TRBJ1-2; the D is unclear. Germline CDR1 is SQVTM and CDR2 is ANQGSEA. Trimming took off 4 bases at V and 9 bases at J, with 9 bases between the two ends. The CDR3 contains 10 residues. Here the CDR3 reads CSVGGDRYTF. The CDR3 bases are TGCAGCGTTGGAGGTGATCGCTACACCTTC.

The chain joins TRBV5-1 to TRBJ1-5, with D possibly being TRBD1 (6 bases). Germline CDR1 reads SGHRS; CDR2 reads YFSETQ. The V gene lost 4 bases and the J gene lost 1 base, with 12 bases spanning the gap. The CDR3 is made up of 15 amino acids. For the CDR3, the DNA is TGCGCCAGCAGCCTAGGTACAGGGAGCAATCAGCCCCAGCATTTT. Translation: CASSLGTGSNQPQHF.

The chain carries TRBV11-2 and TRBJ2-7; D is undetermined. Trimming pared 0 bases from V and 8 bases from J, leaving 11 bases between. The CDR3 is made up of 13 amino acids. Germline loops: CDR1 SGHAT, CDR2 FQNNGV. Here the CDR3 reads CASSLDVRGQQYF. CDR3 DNA sequence: TGTGCCAGCAGCTTAGATGTGAGAGGCCAGCAGTACTTC.

The genes are TRBV11-3 and TRBJ1-3; 9 bases match TRBD1. The CDR3 runs to 15 residues. With 5 bases clipped from V and 2 bases from J, the junction kept 4 bases outside the gene matches. From germline, CDR1 is SGHNT and CDR2 YENEEA. The CDR3, as DNA: TGTGCCAGCAGCCCCGGACAGGGGACTGGAAACACCATATATTTT. Translation: CASSPGQGTGNTIYF. Looking up the rest from reference TRBV11-3 and TRBJ1-3 gives the full variable domain: EAGVVQSPRYKIIEKKQPVAFWCNPISGHNTLYWYLQNLGQGPELLIRYENEEAVDDSQLPKDRFSAERLKGVDSTLKIQPAELGDSAVYLCASSPGQGTGNTIYFGEGSWLTVV.

The V gene is TRBV7-9, the J gene TRBJ2-1; 7 bases align to TRBD2. This CDR3 has 14 amino acids. V gave up 2 bases and J gave up 6 bases; unmatched junction bases: 4. CDR1 and CDR2 from the germline V gene are SEHNR and FQNEAQ (reference sequence). CDR3 DNA sequence: TGTGCCAGCAGCTTAACGGGAGGAATCAATGAGCAGTTCTTC. Residues: CASSLTGGINEQFF.

The V and J genes are TRBV6-5 and TRBJ1-1, with D tentatively TRBD1 (6 bases). Germline V gene data show CDR1 as MNHEY and CDR2 as SVGAGI. The CDR3 length is 14 residues. V shed 6 bases and J shed 4 bases, with 15 bases lying between them. CDR3 sequence (DNA): TGTGCCAGCAGAAATGCAGGGGTTACCACTGAAGCTTTCTTT. It translates to CASRNAGVTTEAFF.

The chain uses TRBV7-8 and TRBJ2-7, with 10 bases fitting TRBD2. The CDR3 is 15 residues long. In germline, CDR1 is SGHVS, CDR2 FQNEAQ. The J segment lost 0 bases and the V segment lost 2 bases, leaving 1 base of the junction unmatched. The CDR3 loop reads CASSLKRGGSYEQYF. In DNA, the CDR3 is TGTGCCAGCAGCTTAAAGCGGGGGGGCTCCTACGAGCAGTACTTC.

The CDR3 sequence is CASSQDLGQGTYYEQYF. The CDR3 coding sequence is TGCGCCAGCAGCCAAGATCTTGGACAGGGGACGTACTACGAGCAGTACTTC. The rearrangement links TRBV4-1 to TRBJ2-7; 9 bases map to TRBD1. Trimming cost V 0 bases and J 3 bases; bases outside gene matches: 9. There are 17 residues in the CDR3. Germline V CDR1 and CDR2: MGHRA, YSYEKL.

This CDR3 reads CASSLATGVYNEQFF. CDR3 bases: TGTGCCAGCAGCTTAGCGACAGGGGTTTACAATGAGCAGTTCTTC. The V gene is TRBV7-8, the J gene TRBJ2-1; TRBD1 matches at 8 bases. The CDR3 contains 15 residues. Germline V lookup: CDR1 SGHVS, CDR2 FQNEAQ. J was trimmed by 4 bases and V by 0 bases; bases with no gene match: 2.

The chain uses TRBV10-3 and TRBJ2-7; D is unresolved. Per germline, CDR1 ENHRY and CDR2 SYGVKD. V shed 4 bases and J shed 7 bases, with 8 bases lying between them. The CDR3 extends over 11 amino acids. The CDR3 protein is CAISAQREQYF. CDR3 nucleotides: TGTGCCATCAGTGCGCAACGGGAGCAGTACTTC.

There are a few counts of this clone. The chain uses TRBV27 and TRBJ1-6; TRBD1 aligns across 10 bases. The germline V gene has CDR1 MNHEY and CDR2 SMNVEV (reference sequence). Unmatched junction bases numbered 11, after V lost 7 bases and J lost 14 bases. CDR3 length equals 14 residues. In DNA, the CDR3 is TGTGCCAGCAACGACAGGGGGCCGGATTCGGCCCTCCACTTT. Amino acid sequence: CASNDRGPDSALHF.

This sequence joins TRBV9 and TRBJ2-7; D possibly corresponds to TRBD1 (5 bases). This CDR3 comprises 15 residues. Trimming took 2 bases from V and 2 from J, leaving 14 bases between them. The V gene's germline CDR1 is SGDLS and CDR2 YYNGEE. CDR3 sequence: CASSVHPTETYEQYF. CDR3 coding DNA: TGTGCCAGCAGCGTTCACCCGACAGAGACCTACGAGCAGTACTTC.

This chain joins TRBV5-6 and TRBJ1-1; D unresolved. This CDR3 comprises 12 residues. The V gene's germline CDR1 is SGHDT and CDR2 YYEEEE. With 1 base removed from V and 8 bases from J, the gap between germline ends came to 9 bases. CDR3 in amino acids: CASSLWRREAFF. DNA for the CDR3: TGTGCCAGCAGCTTGTGGCGGCGCGAAGCTTTCTTT.

This clone was detected only a few times. The chain employs TRBV5-4 and TRBJ1-2, with D tentatively TRBD1 (5 bases). The V end was cut by 1 base, the J end by 4 bases, with 11 bases between. This CDR3 is 14 amino acids long. The germline gives CDR1 SGHNT, CDR2 YYREEE (reference sequence). The CDR3 DNA is TGTGCCAGCAGCTTGACAGGAGAAATCTATGGCTACACCTTC. Translated, it gives CASSLTGEIYGYTF.

This clone appeared a single time. The rearrangement joins TRBV5-6 to TRBJ1-1; unclear D gene. With 0 bases removed from V and 11 bases from J, the gap between germline ends came to 8 bases. This CDR3 region has 11 residues. Germline assignment: CDR1 SGHDT and CDR2 YYEEEE. In DNA, the CDR3 is TGTGCCAGCAGCTTGGCACAGAAGGCTTTCTTT. It yields the protein CASSLAQKAFF.

The chain links TRBV2 to TRBJ2-2; 7 bases align to TRBD2. The J segment lost 0 bases and the V segment lost 4 bases, leaving 5 bases of the junction unmatched. Per the germline V gene, CDR1 is SNHLY and CDR2 is FYNNEI. This CDR3 spans 16 amino acids. DNA of the CDR3: TGTGCCAGCAGTGTAGTGGCGGGGGCGAACACCGGGGAGCTGTTTTTT. As protein: CASSVVAGANTGELFF.

The V gene is TRBV7-9, the J gene TRBJ2-7; D may be TRBD1 (6 bases). Between the trimmed V and J ends, which lost 2 bases and 3 bases, there was a span of 11 bases. There are 14 residues in the CDR3. CDR1 and CDR2 from the germline V gene are SEHNR and FQNEAQ (reference sequence). CDR3 nucleotides: TGTGCCAGCAGCTTACTCGACAGGAGCTACGAGCAGTACTTC. Residues: CASSLLDRSYEQYF.

The gene calls are TRBV20-1 and TRBJ1-1, with unresolved D. The CDR3 length is 11 residues. Trimming took off 0 bases at V and 5 bases at J, with 4 bases between the two ends. CDR1 is DFQATT, CDR2 SNEGSKA, per germline (reference sequence). CDR3 bases: TGCAGTGCTAGAGATCTAACTGAAGCTTTCTTT. This codes for CSARDLTEAFF.

In nucleotides, the CDR3 is TGTGCCTGGAGTGCAGGGGCGACCTACAATGAGCAGTTCTTC. This encodes CAWSAGATYNEQFF. The chain couples TRBV30 to TRBJ2-1; D possibly corresponds to TRBD1 (6 bases). The V gene lost 1 base and the J gene lost 2 bases, with 9 bases spanning the gap. The germline V gene encodes CDR1 GTSNPN and CDR2 SVGIG (reference sequence). The length of the CDR3 is 14 residues.

This chain links TRBV19 with TRBJ2-2; 7 bases are shared with TRBD1. The V and J ends lost 4 bases and 0 bases, in that order; junction bases with no gene match: 2. The CDR3 has 15 residues. Germline values: CDR1 LNHDA, CDR2 SQIVND (reference sequence). CDR3 residues: CASSRQGTNTGELFF. CDR3 DNA sequence: TGTGCCAGTAGTAGACAGGGAACGAACACCGGGGAGCTGTTTTTT.

This sequence joins TRBV12-3 or TRBV12-4 and TRBJ1-1, with D possibly matching TRBD1 (6 bases). This CDR3 comprises 13 residues. Trimming stripped 6 bases from V and 5 bases from J, with 13 bases between. The chain's CDR3 is CASRRGGGTEAFF. The DNA of the CDR3 is TGTGCCAGCAGGCGAGGGGGGGGGACTGAAGCTTTCTTT.

J is TRBJ2-3 and V is TRBV28; tentative D call: TRBD2 (7 bases). Germline values: CDR1 MDHEN, CDR2 SYDVKM. V gave up 7 bases and J gave up 4 bases, with 15 bases separating them. The CDR3 is 14 residues long. CDR3 sequence reads: CASTVRGGADTQYF. The CDR3 DNA follows: TGTGCCAGCACCGTGAGGGGGGGAGCAGATACGCAGTATTTT.

V usage is TRBV3-1 (or the pseudogene TRBV3-2) and J usage is TRBJ2-1; 8 bases fit TRBD2. After removal of 0 bases from V and 9 bases from J, the junction contained 10 bases not matched to a gene. This CDR3 is 16 amino acids long. CDR1 LGHDT and CDR2 YNNKEL come from the germline V gene (reference sequence). The CDR3 bases are TGTGCCAGCAGCCAAGATCCAGCGGGAGTAGTTGGTGAGCAGTTCTTC. It translates to CASSQDPAGVVGEQFF.